This T cell receptor (beta chain) was captured in a study of T cells after yellow fever vaccination. General study results and limits: When the response was secondary, it was weaker but reached its peak faster, day 5 versus 15.

Generation of TCR cDNA used 5'RACE template switching (which added a universal primer site and UMIs). TCRdb re-called the 5' RACE reads with MiXCR, one entry per CDR3 protein. The data contain 300,000 to 400,000 distinct CDR3 sequences, 9.5% to 15% of them singletons. V shed 0 bases and J 7 bases; nucleotides not matched to a gene: 8. In germline, CDR1 is DFQATT, CDR2 SNEGSKA (reference sequence). The CDR3 spans 16 residues. Only a few counts were recorded for this clonotype. Its matching antigen is unknown. The sequences come from CD4+ T cells sorted from PBMCs, collected 15 days after the yellow fever booster vaccination. The clonotype was recovered from a man aged 18 to 30 who received the YFV17D yellow fever vaccine. The rearrangement uses TRBV20-1 and TRBJ2-5; 13 bases map to TRBD2. The DNA of the CDR3 is TGCAGTGCTAGAGAGGGGACTAGCGGGGTAGGGGGGACCCAGTACTTC. It encodes CSAREGTSGVGGTQYF.